The clone carrying this T cell receptor beta chain has just a few counts. The data were taken from a study of T cells in Graves' hyperthyroidism and ophthalmopathy. Patients aged 18 to 65 with hyperthyroidism were newly diagnosed, with duration under 2 months. The TCR beta CDR3 regions underwent amplification using RNA transcripts as the source. The HTBI set primed first-round TCR CDR3 RT-PCR. TCRdb independently ran MiXCR on the multiplex PCR reads; one entry per CDR3 protein. The table lists 700,000 or so distinct CDR3 sequences, 16% of them singletons. This sequence originates from a man aged 18 to 30 with Graves' hyperthyroidism. The material sequenced was blood.

The CDR3 nucleotides read TGTGCCAGCAGGCACGGGACAGGAGAGTCAGATACGCAGTATTTT. Its translation is CASRHGTGESDTQYF. The chain employs TRBV2 and TRBJ2-3; 8 bases map to TRBD1. Germline V gives CDR1 SNHLY, CDR2 FYNNEI. V trimming: 6 bases; J trimming: 4 bases; junction bases outside the gene matches: 9. This CDR3 is 15 amino acids long.